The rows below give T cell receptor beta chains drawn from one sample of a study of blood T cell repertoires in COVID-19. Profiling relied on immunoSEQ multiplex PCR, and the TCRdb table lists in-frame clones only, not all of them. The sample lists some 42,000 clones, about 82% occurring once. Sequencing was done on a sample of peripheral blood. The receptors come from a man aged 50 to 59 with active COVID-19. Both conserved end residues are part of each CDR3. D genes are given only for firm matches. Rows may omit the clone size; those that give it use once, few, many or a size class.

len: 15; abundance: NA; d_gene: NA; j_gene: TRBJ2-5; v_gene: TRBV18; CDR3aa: CASSRANTLQETQYF; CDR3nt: TGTGCCAGCTCACGAGCAAATACTTTACAAGAGACCCAGTACTTC
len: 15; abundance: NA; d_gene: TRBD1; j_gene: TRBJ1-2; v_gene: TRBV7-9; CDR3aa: CASSSSGTGGSGYTF; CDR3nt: TGTGCCAGCAGCTCCTCCGGGACAGGGGGTAGTGGCTACACCTTC
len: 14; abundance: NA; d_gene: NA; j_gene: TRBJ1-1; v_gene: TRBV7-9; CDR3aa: CASSRTLSTHVAFF; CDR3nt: TGTGCCAGCTCCAGGACATTGTCCACGCACGTTGCTTTCTTT
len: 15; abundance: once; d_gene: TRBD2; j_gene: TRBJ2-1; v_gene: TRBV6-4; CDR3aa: CASSKTSGGVDEQFF; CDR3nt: TGTGCCAGCAGTAAGACTAGCGGGGGGGTAGATGAGCAGTTCTTC
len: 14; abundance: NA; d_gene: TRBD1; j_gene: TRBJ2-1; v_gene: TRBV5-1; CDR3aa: CASSQGTGNNEQFF; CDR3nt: TGCGCCAGCAGCCAAGGGACAGGGAACAATGAGCAGTTCTTC
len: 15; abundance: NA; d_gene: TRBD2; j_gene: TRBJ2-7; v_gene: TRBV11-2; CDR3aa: CASSFDVAGGREQYF; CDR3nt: TGTGCCAGCAGCTTTGATGTAGCGGGGGGTCGTGAGCAGTACTTC
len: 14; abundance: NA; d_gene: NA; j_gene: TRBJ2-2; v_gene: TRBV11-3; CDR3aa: CASSKLVNTGELFF; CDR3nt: TGTGCCAGCAGCAAACTAGTAAACACCGGGGAGCTGTTTTTT
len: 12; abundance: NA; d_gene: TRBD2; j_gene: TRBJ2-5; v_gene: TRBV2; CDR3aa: CASGTSKETQYF; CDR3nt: TGTGCCAGTGGGACTAGCAAAGAGACCCAGTACTTC
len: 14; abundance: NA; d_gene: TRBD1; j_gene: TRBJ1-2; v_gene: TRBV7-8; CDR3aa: CASSSGTGHYGYTF; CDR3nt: TGTGCCAGCAGCTCCGGGACAGGGCACTACGGCTACACCTTC
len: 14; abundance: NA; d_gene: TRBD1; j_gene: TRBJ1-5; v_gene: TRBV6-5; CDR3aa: CASRTGYGNQPQHF; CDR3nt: TGTGCCAGCAGGACAGGGTACGGCAATCAGCCCCAGCATTTT
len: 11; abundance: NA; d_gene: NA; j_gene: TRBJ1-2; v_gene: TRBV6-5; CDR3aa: CASSPGYGYTF; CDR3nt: TGTGCCAGCAGCCCAGGGTATGGCTACACCTTC
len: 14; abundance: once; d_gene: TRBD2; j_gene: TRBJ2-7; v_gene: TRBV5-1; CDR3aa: CASSLSGGTYEQYF; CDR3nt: TGCGCCAGCAGCTTGAGCGGGGGAACCTACGAGCAGTACTTC
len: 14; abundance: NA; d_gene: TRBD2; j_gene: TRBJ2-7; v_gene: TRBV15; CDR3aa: CATSSTGGSREQYF; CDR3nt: TGTGCCACCAGCAGCACGGGGGGGTCTCGTGAGCAGTACTTC
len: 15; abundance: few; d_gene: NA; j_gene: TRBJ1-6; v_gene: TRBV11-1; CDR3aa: CASSLFREHNSPLHF; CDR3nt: TGTGCCAGCAGCTTATTCCGGGAGCATAATTCACCCCTCCACTTT
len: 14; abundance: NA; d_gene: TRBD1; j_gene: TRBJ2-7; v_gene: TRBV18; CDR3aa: CASSRTGDSYEQYF; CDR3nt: TGTGCCAGCTCACGGACAGGGGATTCCTACGAGCAGTACTTC
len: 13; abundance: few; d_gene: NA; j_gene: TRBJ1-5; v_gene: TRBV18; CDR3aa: CASSPGQHQPQHF; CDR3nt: TGTGCCAGCTCACCGGGGCAGCATCAGCCCCAGCATTTT
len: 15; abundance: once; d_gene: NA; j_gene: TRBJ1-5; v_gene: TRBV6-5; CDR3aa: CASRKQGSPNQPQHF; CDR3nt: TGTGCCAGCAGAAAGCAGGGGTCCCCAAATCAGCCCCAGCATTTT
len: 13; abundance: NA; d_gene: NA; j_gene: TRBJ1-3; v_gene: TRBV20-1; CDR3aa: CSASGESGNTIYF; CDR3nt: TGCAGTGCTAGTGGGGAGTCTGGAAACACCATATATTTT
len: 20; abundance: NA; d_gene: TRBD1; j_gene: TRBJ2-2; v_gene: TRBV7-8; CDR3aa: CASSPRRRQGALIPTGELFF; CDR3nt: TGTGCCAGCAGCCCCCGCCGCCGACAGGGGGCCTTGATACCCACCGGGGAGCTGTTTTTT
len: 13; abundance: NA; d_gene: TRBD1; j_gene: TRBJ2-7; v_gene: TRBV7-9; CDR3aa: CASSADRVYEQYF; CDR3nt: TGTGCCAGCAGCGCCGACAGGGTCTACGAGCAGTACTTC
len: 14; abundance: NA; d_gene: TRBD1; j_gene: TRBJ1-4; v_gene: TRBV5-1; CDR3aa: CASSAGTGGEKLFF; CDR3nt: TGCGCCAGCAGCGCCGGGACAGGGGGCGAAAAACTGTTTTTT
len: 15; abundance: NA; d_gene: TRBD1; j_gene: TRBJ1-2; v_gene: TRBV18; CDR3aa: CASSSAEQGAYGYTF; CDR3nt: TGTGCCAGCTCATCCGCGGAACAGGGGGCGTATGGCTACACCTTC
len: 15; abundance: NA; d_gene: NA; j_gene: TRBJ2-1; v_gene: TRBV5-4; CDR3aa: CASSLGVGSWNEQFF; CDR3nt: TGTGCCAGCAGCTTGGGGGTCGGGAGTTGGAATGAGCAGTTCTTC
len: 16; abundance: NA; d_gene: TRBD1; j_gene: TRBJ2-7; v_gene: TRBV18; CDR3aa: CASSPRRDRGPNEQYF; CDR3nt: TGTGCCAGCTCACCGCGCCGGGACAGGGGGCCCAACGAGCAGTACTTC
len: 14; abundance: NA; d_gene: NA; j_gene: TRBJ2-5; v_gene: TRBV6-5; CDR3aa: CASSLTGPRETQYF; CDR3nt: TGTGCCAGCAGTTTGACAGGCCCGAGGGAGACCCAGTACTTC